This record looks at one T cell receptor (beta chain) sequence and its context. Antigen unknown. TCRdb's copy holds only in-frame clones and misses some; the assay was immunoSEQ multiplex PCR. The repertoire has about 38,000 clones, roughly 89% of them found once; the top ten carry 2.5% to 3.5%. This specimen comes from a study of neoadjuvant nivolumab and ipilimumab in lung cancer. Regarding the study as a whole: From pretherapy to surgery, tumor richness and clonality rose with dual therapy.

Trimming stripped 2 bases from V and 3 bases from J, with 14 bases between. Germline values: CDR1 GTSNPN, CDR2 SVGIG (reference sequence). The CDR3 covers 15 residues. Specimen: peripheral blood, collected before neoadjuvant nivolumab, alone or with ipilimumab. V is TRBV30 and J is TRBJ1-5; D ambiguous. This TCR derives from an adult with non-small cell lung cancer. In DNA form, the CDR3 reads TGTGCCTGGAGTCCTGACCCTTCTTACAATCAGCCCCAGCATTTT. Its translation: CAWSPDPSYNQPQHF.